A single sample is the source of the 5 T cell receptor beta chains below, sequenced in a study of cytomegalovirus exposure and HLA in healthy donors. This PCR relied on a set of 60 Vbeta primers and 13 Jbeta primers. Only in-frame clones appear in the TCRdb table, and some are missing; sequencing was by immunoSEQ multiplex PCR. The data show around 140,000 clones, 82% seen once. Sequenced material: PBMCs. The receptors shown here come from a male donor in good health and CMV-seronegative.

The chain is built from TRBV7-2 and TRBJ2-5; 9 positions match TRBD2. The CDR3 runs to 15 residues. Germline V gene sequence: CDR1 SGHTA, CDR2 FQGNSA. The junction had 7 bases not matched to a gene; V was cut back by 6 bases and J by 2 bases. CDR3 loop: CASRLRLAGQETQYF. The CDR3 DNA follows: TGTGCCAGCAGGCTCAGGCTAGCGGGACAAGAGACCCAGTACTTC.

The chain links TRBV7-8 to TRBJ2-2, with 7 positions matching TRBD2. Unmatched junction bases numbered 11, after V lost 5 bases and J lost 2 bases. The CDR3 is made up of 17 amino acids. Germline values: CDR1 SGHVS, CDR2 FQNEAQ. CDR3 coding DNA: TGTGCCAGCAGCCCCCTCGGAGGACTAGATAACACCGGGGAGCTGTTTTTT. Translated, it gives CASSPLGGLDNTGELFF.

V is TRBV4-1 and J is TRBJ2-2, with 10 bases aligning to TRBD1. Germline trimming cut 1 base from V and 6 bases from J; bases unmatched to any gene: 5. CDR3 length: 16 amino acids. Germline loops: CDR1 MGHRA, CDR2 YSYEKL. The CDR3 DNA sequence: TGCGCCAGCAGCCAAGGAGGGACAGGGGTTCCCGGGGAGCTGTTTTTT. Translated, it gives CASSQGGTGVPGELFF.

The chain employs TRBV10-3 and TRBJ1-5, with D tentatively TRBD1 (6 bases). Trimming cost V 6 bases and J 0 bases, with 9 bases left between them. The CDR3 runs to 14 residues. Germline CDR1 and CDR2: ENHRY and SYGVKD. CDR3 in amino acids: CAIRPTGSNQPQHF. The CDR3 DNA follows: TGTGCCATCAGACCGACAGGTAGCAATCAGCCCCAGCATTTT.

V and J are TRBV30 and TRBJ2-1, with 8 positions matching TRBD2. V lost 4 bases to trimming and J lost 4 bases; unmatched junction nucleotides: 15. The germline V gene has CDR1 GTSNPN and CDR2 SVGIG (reference sequence). This CDR3 comprises 17 residues. CDR3 nucleotides: TGTGCCTGGATCCGTACCCCGGGGGGGGAGGTTTACAATGAGCAGTTCTTC. Its translation: CAWIRTPGGEVYNEQFF.